Below, 26 T cell receptor beta chains from the same sample are listed, as sequenced in a study of shared clonotypes between healthy human individuals. Sequenced by immunoSEQ multiplex PCR; TCRdb stores in-frame clones only, minus some. The sample consists of about 490,000 clones, 79% of them appearing once. Sample: PBMCs. Receptor source: a woman aged 40 to 50 in good health. Some clones in this sample may be carry-over from other donors' samples.

V usage is TRBV9 and J usage is TRBJ1-3; no clear D gene. Germline values: CDR1 SGDLS, CDR2 YYNGEE. The ends were cut back, 0 bases at V and 0 bases at J, with 13 bases in the middle. This CDR3 has 17 amino acids. Written as DNA, the CDR3 is TGTGCCAGCAGCGTAGCTGTACGGGCTGACTCTGGAAACACCATATATTTT. Encoded protein: CASSVAVRADSGNTIYF.

This clone was recorded at least ten times. The chain recombines TRBV2 with TRBJ1-2; D is possibly TRBD1 (5 bases). In germline, CDR1 is SNHLY, CDR2 FYNNEI. V was clipped by 7 bases and J by 3 bases, with 9 bases between them. The CDR3 has 12 residues. The CDR3 loop reads CASNLGDYGYTF. CDR3 nucleotide sequence: TGTGCCAGCAATTTGGGGGACTATGGCTACACCTTC.

The rearrangement uses TRBV28 and TRBJ2-7; 9 bases match TRBD2. The ends lost 6 bases at V and 2 bases at J; junction bases unmatched: 8. Germline CDR1 and CDR2: MDHEN and SYDVKM. The CDR3 is 15 residues long. The CDR3: CASSPRLAETYEQYF. The CDR3 region has the DNA TGTGCCAGCAGCCCCCGACTAGCGGAAACCTACGAGCAGTACTTC.

The chain links TRBV7-8 to TRBJ2-1; D is unclear. The length of the CDR3 is 16 residues. Germline V gives CDR1 SGHVS, CDR2 FQNEAQ. Trimming pared 4 bases from V and 6 bases from J, leaving 19 bases between. CDR3 in amino acids: CASSSWAGSGGNEQFF. DNA of the CDR3: TGTGCCAGCAGCTCCTGGGCCGGAAGTGGTGGCAATGAGCAGTTCTTC.

The rearrangement joins TRBV5-1 to TRBJ2-5; maybe TRBD1 (6 bases). CDR3 length: 15 amino acids. Germline CDR1 reads SGHRS; CDR2 reads YFSETQ. V was cut by 4 bases and J by 0 bases, with 13 bases left in between. DNA for the CDR3: TGCGCCAGCAGCCCAGGACAGACAAACCAAGAGACCCAGTACTTC. This codes for CASSPGQTNQETQYF.

This clone appeared once. The chain is built from TRBV21-1 and TRBJ2-6; TRBD1, the table's D call, was not compared with the DNA. TRBV21-1 counts as a pseudogene. The CDR3 consists of 18 residues. The DNA of the CDR3 is TGTGCCAGCAGCAAACGGACAAACCACCGCTCTGGGGCCAACGTCCTGACTTTC. Protein product: CASSKRTNHRSGANVLTF.

This chain connects TRBV13 to TRBJ2-1; TRBD1 might be the D (6 bases). This CDR3 is built from 13 residues. The germline V gene encodes CDR1 PRHDT and CDR2 FYEKMQ (reference sequence). V was shortened by 7 bases and J by 5 bases, with 12 bases between the two germline ends. As DNA, the CDR3 is TGTGCCAGCATTCCTCCAGGGGACAATGAGCAGTTCTTC. Translation gives CASIPPGDNEQFF.

The chain combines TRBV6-1 with TRBJ2-3; D ambiguous. Germline V gene sequence: CDR1 MNHNS, CDR2 SASEGT. V lost 3 bases and J 0 bases, leaving 7 bases between the germline ends. There are 14 residues in the CDR3. In nucleotides, the CDR3 is TGTGCCAGCAGTGATATGCACAGCACAGATACGCAGTATTTT. As protein: CASSDMHSTDTQYF.

This chain uses TRBV7-3 with TRBJ2-7; D not resolved. Germline V gene lookup returns CDR1 SGHTA and CDR2 FQGTGA. This CDR3 comprises 13 residues. Trimming removed 4 bases at V and 7 bases at J, with 14 bases between. The DNA for the CDR3 is TGTGCCAGCAGCTCCCATACCCTGGGGGAGCAGTACTTC. Protein sequence: CASSSHTLGEQYF.

The chain carries TRBV28 and TRBJ2-7; D remains ambiguous. Trimming took off 5 bases at V and 3 bases at J, with 11 bases between the two ends. This CDR3 has 13 residues. Germline V gives CDR1 MDHEN, CDR2 SYDVKM. The CDR3 loop is CASSPVPRYEQYF. The CDR3 nucleotides are TGTGCCAGCAGTCCCGTCCCACGCTACGAGCAGTACTTC.

This sequence joins TRBV19 and TRBJ1-1; D unresolved. The V and J ends lost 9 bases and 1 base respectively, with 18 bases between them. CDR3 length: 15 amino acids. Germline CDR1 LNHDA, CDR2 SQIVND (reference sequence). CDR3 sequence (DNA): TGTGCCAGGCACAACCTGGCAGCCCGGAACACTGAAGCTTTCTTT. Its translation is CARHNLAARNTEAFF.

The table lists this clone with many counts. Other nucleotide sequences from this sample produce the same CDR3. The chain carries TRBV19 and TRBJ2-5; TRBD1 matches 11 bases. The CDR3 is 14 residues long. Trimming removed 6 bases from V and 4 bases from J; junction bases left unmatched: 4. Germline V gives CDR1 LNHDA, CDR2 SQIVND (reference sequence). The CDR3 is CASRDRGRGETQYF. The CDR3 nucleotides read TGTGCCAGTAGGGACAGGGGGCGCGGAGAGACCCAGTACTTC.

V gene TRBV7-9 combines with J gene TRBJ2-5, with 9 nucleotides matching TRBD2. The CDR3 has 15 residues. Germline CDR1 is SEHNR and CDR2 is FQNEAQ (reference sequence). After removal of 3 bases from V and 5 bases from J, the junction contained 7 bases not matched to a gene. CDR3 protein: CASSFSRGGAETQYF. The CDR3 DNA sequence: TGTGCCAGCAGCTTCTCGCGGGGGGGCGCGGAGACCCAGTACTTC. The full variable domain, with the rest looked up from reference TRBV7-9 and TRBJ2-5, is DTGVSQNPRHKITKRGQNVTFRCDPISEHNRLYWYRQTLGQGPEFLTYFQNEAQLEKSRLLSDRFSAERPKGSFSTLEIQRTEQGDSAMYLCASSFSRGGAETQYFGPGTRLLVL.

The V call is TRBV27, the J call TRBJ1-2, with a possible D match to TRBD1 (5 bases). The length of the CDR3 is 14 residues. From germline, CDR1 is MNHEY and CDR2 SMNVEV (reference sequence). Trimming shortened V by 4 bases and J by 1 base, and 10 bases separated the two germline ends. CDR3 in amino acids: CASSWGAGNYGYTF. CDR3 sequence (DNA): TGTGCCAGCAGTTGGGGCGCGGGTAACTATGGCTACACCTTC.

The rearrangement joins TRBV6-5 to TRBJ2-3, with D possibly TRBD1 on 6 matching bases. Germline V gene data show CDR1 as MNHEY and CDR2 as SVGAGI. Trimming pared 0 bases from V and 6 bases from J, leaving 13 bases between. The CDR3 loop spans 15 amino acids. The CDR3 is CASSYSARGEDTQYF. In DNA, the CDR3 is TGTGCCAGCAGTTACTCTGCCAGGGGTGAGGATACGCAGTATTTT.

The chain carries TRBV14 and TRBJ2-5, with 13 positions matching TRBD2. Germline V gene sequence: CDR1 SGHDN, CDR2 FVKESK. The J segment lost 5 bases and the V segment lost 1 base, leaving 16 bases of the junction unmatched. The CDR3 is made up of 20 amino acids. CDR3 loop: CASSQVCLGLAGVEWETQYF. DNA of the CDR3: TGTGCCAGCAGCCAAGTGTGCTTAGGACTAGCGGGAGTGGAATGGGAGACCCAGTACTTC.

The chain recombines TRBV5-8 with TRBJ2-7; D is possibly TRBD1 (5 bases). There are 16 residues in the CDR3. CDR1 SGHTS and CDR2 YDEGEE come from the germline V gene. V was shortened by 2 bases and J by 5 bases, with 20 bases between the two germline ends. The CDR3 protein is CASSFSPRQRVDEQYF. CDR3 coding DNA: TGTGCCAGCAGCTTTTCTCCGAGACAGAGAGTTGACGAGCAGTACTTC. Based on the CDR3 plus reference TRBV5-8 and TRBJ2-7, the full variable domain is EAGVTQSPTHLIKTRGQQATLRCSPISGHTSVYWYQQALGLGLQFLLWYDEGEERNRGNFPPRFSGRQFPNYSSELNVNALELEDSALYLCASSFSPRQRVDEQYFGPGTRLTVT.

The chain links TRBV5-5 to TRBJ1-4; D not resolved. V was trimmed by 1 base and J by 5 bases, leaving 6 bases between them. This CDR3 has 13 amino acids. In germline, CDR1 is SGHKS, CDR2 YYEKEE (reference sequence). This chain's CDR3 is CASSLIGNEKLFF. In nucleotides, the CDR3 is TGTGCCAGCAGCTTGATAGGGAATGAAAAACTGTTTTTT.

This chain joins TRBV10-3 and TRBJ2-7; D call uncertain. This CDR3 is 12 amino acids long. In germline, CDR1 is ENHRY, CDR2 SYGVKD. V lost 0 bases and J lost 4, with 4 bases in between. CDR3 in DNA: TGTGCCATCAGTGAGTCCAGGTACGAGCAGTACTTC. Its translation: CAISESRYEQYF.

This chain links TRBV10-3 with TRBJ1-1, with D tentatively TRBD1 (5 bases). This CDR3 comprises 17 residues. Trimming left V 0 bases short and J 1 base short, with 15 bases between. Germline V gives CDR1 ENHRY, CDR2 SYGVKD. Here the CDR3 DNA reads TGTGCCATCAGTGAGTCGAACCTGAGGGGCAGGAACACTGAAGCTTTCTTT. Protein: CAISESNLRGRNTEAFF.

This chain uses TRBV6-1 with TRBJ2-1; D may correspond to TRBD1 or TRBD2 (5 bases each). Germline V gives CDR1 MNHNS, CDR2 SASEGT. V lost 4 bases, J lost 5 bases, and 18 bases lay in between. There are 16 residues in the CDR3. CDR3 in amino acids: CASSAITGTPHNEQFF. In DNA, the CDR3 is TGTGCCAGCAGTGCAATTACCGGGACCCCACACAATGAGCAGTTCTTC.

This chain joins TRBV7-2 and TRBJ2-1; the D is unclear. This CDR3 contains 15 residues. The ends were cut back, 5 bases at V and 0 bases at J, with 11 bases in the middle. Germline V gene lookup returns CDR1 SGHTA and CDR2 FQGNSA. The CDR3 reads CASSPRTGSYNEQFF. The CDR3 region has the DNA TGTGCCAGCAGCCCCCGGACCGGCTCCTACAATGAGCAGTTCTTC.

The rearrangement uses TRBV28 and TRBJ2-7; D is possibly TRBD1 (5 bases). Germline V gene lookup returns CDR1 MDHEN and CDR2 SYDVKM. The ends were cut back, 4 bases at V and 3 bases at J, with 10 bases in the middle. The CDR3 runs to 13 residues. For the CDR3, the DNA is TGTGCCAGCAGTTCTGGACAACACTACGAGCAGTACTTC. Amino acids: CASSSGQHYEQYF. Supplemented by reference TRBV28 and TRBJ2-7, the full variable domain reads DVKVTQSSRYLVKRTGEKVFLECVQDMDHENMFWYRQDPGLGLRLIYFSYDVKMKEKGDIPEGYSVSREKKERFSLILESASTNQTSMYLCASSSGQHYEQYFGPGTRLTVT.

This chain joins TRBV6-1 and TRBJ1-1; D not resolved. The CDR3 runs 14 residues. The germline CDR1 and CDR2 sequences are MNHNS and SASEGT. Trimming cost V 7 bases and J 1 base, with 13 bases left between them. In DNA form, the CDR3 reads TGTGCCAGCACCGACCTAGCCTCGAACACTGAAGCTTTCTTT. This gives the protein CASTDLASNTEAFF.

The chain has TRBV27 and TRBJ2-1; D is undetermined. V was cut by 3 bases and J by 5 bases, with 14 bases left in between. The CDR3 consists of 15 residues. The germline gives CDR1 MNHEY, CDR2 SMNVEV (reference sequence). As DNA, the CDR3 is TGTGCCAGCAGTTTTTCCTACCAGATCCACAATGAGCAGTTCTTC. It yields the protein CASSFSYQIHNEQFF.

This chain uses TRBV21-1 with TRBJ1-1; the table's D gene call, TRBD1, was not cross checked with the DNA. TRBV21-1 is annotated as a pseudogene. The CDR3 is 17 residues long. In nucleotides, the CDR3 is TGTGCCAGCAGCAAACGCTGGAAGGGGCAGCCGAACACTGAAGCTTTCTTT. Translated: CASSKRWKGQPNTEAFF.